This is a list of T cell receptor beta chains from one sample in a study of human T cells and chemical hapten exposure. Via MiXCR, TCRdb re-called the 5' RACE reads, giving one row per CDR3 protein. Among about 140,000 distinct CDR3 sequences listed, about 4.3% were seen once. These TCRs come from a female donor in good health. Each CDR3 is given with its conserved first and last residue. The D gene is left open where the match is weak. Expanded clones are given a class, and other clones once, few, many or no size at all.

CDR3 DNA	CDR3 protein	D gene	V gene	J gene	clone size
TGTGCCAGCAGTTACGGGGGACTACTAGCCAAAAACATTCAGTACTTC	CASSYGGLLAKNIQYF	TRBD2	TRBV6-2/TRBV6-3	TRBJ2-4	many
TGTGCCAGCAGCCAAGGGACAGGAAACACAGATACGCAGTATTTT	CASSQGTGNTDTQYF	TRBD1	TRBV6-6	TRBJ2-3	many
TGTGCCAGCAGCTTAGACCCGGCAGGGTTTAACACTGAAGCTTTCTTT	CASSLDPAGFNTEAFF	.	TRBV7-2	TRBJ1-1	many
TGCAGCGCCAGGGTGGGAGAGACCCAGTACTTC	CSARVGETQYF	.	TRBV29-1	TRBJ2-5	many
TGCGCCAGCAGCCCCGGGGGGCTGGGTTCACCCCTCCACTTT	CASSPGGLGSPLHF	.	TRBV5-1	TRBJ1-6	many
TGCAGCGCGGACGACAGGGAGACCACAGATACGCAGTATTTT	CSADDRETTDTQYF	TRBD1	TRBV29-1	TRBJ2-3	many
TGTGCCAGCAGGGGGCAGGGAGCGGGTTCCTACAATGAGCAGTTCTTC	CASRGQGAGSYNEQFF	.	TRBV5-4	TRBJ2-1	few
TGTGCCAGCAGGCCCGGAGGTGGGAACACTGAAGCTTTCTTT	CASRPGGGNTEAFF	.	TRBV6-6	TRBJ1-1	many
TGTGCCACCAGTGATCCTGATCAGGATGAGCAGTTCTTC	CATSDPDQDEQFF	.	TRBV24-1	TRBJ2-1	many
TGTGCCAGCAGTTTAGAGTGGGATTCACCCCTCCACTTT	CASSLEWDSPLHF	.	TRBV12-3/TRBV12-4	TRBJ1-6	.
TGTGCCAGCAGCGTAGTTGGGGGGCCTGAGCAGTTCTTC	CASSVVGGPEQFF	.	TRBV9	TRBJ2-1	many
TGCGCCAGCAGGACGCAGGCCAATACCAATGAAAAACTGTTTTTT	CASRTQANTNEKLFF	.	TRBV5-1	TRBJ1-4	few
TGCAGCGTTGAGCGGACAGGGAGTTCCTACGAGCAGTACTTC	CSVERTGSSYEQYF	TRBD1	TRBV29-1	TRBJ2-7	.
TGCGCCAGCACCAGGACAGGGGGCGGCACTAATGAAAAACTGTTTTTT	CASTRTGGGTNEKLFF	TRBD1	TRBV5-1	TRBJ1-4	many
TGCAGTGCTAGAAGTTTAGGCGAGCAGTACTTC	CSARSLGEQYF	.	TRBV20-1	TRBJ2-7	few
TGTGCCAGCAAGGGAGGACAGTACACCGGGGAGCTGTTTTTT	CASKGGQYTGELFF	.	TRBV2	TRBJ2-2	many
TGTGCCAGCAGCTTCGGGGGAGGCGAGCTCTCTGGCGGGCCGGGCTACACCTTC	CASSFGGGELSGGPGYTF	.	TRBV13	TRBJ1-2	many